The 24 T cell receptor beta chains below all came from one sample that was sequenced in a study of blood T cell repertoires in COVID-19. Some clones are missing from TCRdb's copy, which holds only in-frame ones; the method was immunoSEQ multiplex PCR. Here the sample spans 200,000 to 250,000 clones, about 85% being singletons. Material: peripheral blood. All receptors come from a woman older than 75 with active or convalescent COVID-19.

V usage is TRBV2 and J usage is TRBJ1-5; perhaps TRBD1 as D (6 bases). The CDR3 spans 15 residues. Per the germline V gene, CDR1 is SNHLY and CDR2 is FYNNEI. Trimming pared 6 bases from V and 2 bases from J, leaving 14 bases between. CDR3 residues: CASRPLQGGNQPQHF. The CDR3 DNA sequence: TGTGCCAGCAGACCGCTACAGGGAGGCAATCAGCCCCAGCATTTT. Full variable domain (missing parts from reference TRBV2 and TRBJ1-5): EPEVTQTPSHQVTQMGQEVILRCVPISNHLYFYWYRQILGQKVEFLVSFYNNEISEKSEIFDDQFSVERPDGSNFTLKIRSTKLEDSAMYFCASRPLQGGNQPQHFGDGTRLSIL.

The chain recombines TRBV23-1 with TRBJ2-1; 7 bases align to TRBD1. TRBV23-1 is labeled an ORF, and its function is uncertain. The CDR3 covers 15 residues. With 0 bases clipped from V and 7 bases from J, the junction kept 6 bases outside the gene matches. Here the CDR3 reads CASSQSETGWNEQFF. CDR3 in DNA: TGCGCCAGCAGTCAATCGGAGACAGGGTGGAATGAGCAGTTCTTC.

J is TRBJ2-2 and V is TRBV7-3, with 9 bases that match TRBD2. The germline CDR1 and CDR2 sequences are SGHTA and FQGTGA. The V gene end was trimmed by 4 bases and the J gene end by 6 bases; junction bases not matched to a gene: 9. The CDR3 totals 16 residues. The chain's CDR3 is CASSSPGLANPGELFF. DNA for the CDR3: TGTGCCAGCAGCTCTCCGGGACTAGCTAATCCCGGGGAGCTGTTTTTT.

The count of this clone is one. The rearrangement joins TRBV4-3 to TRBJ2-1; a weak D match, TRBD2 (6 bases). Germline loops: CDR1 LGHNA, CDR2 YSLEER. The CDR3 runs 15 residues. The germline V and J ends were trimmed by 0 bases and 3 bases, with 9 bases remaining between them. In DNA, the CDR3 is TGCGCCAGCAGCCAAGACTTCGGGAGCTACAATGAGCAGTTCTTC. Translated: CASSQDFGSYNEQFF.

This clone was counted a few times. V is TRBV5-4 and J is TRBJ1-1; D is unresolved. The V gene's germline CDR1 is SGHNT and CDR2 YYREEE (reference sequence). V gave up 0 bases and J gave up 5 bases, with 11 bases separating them. CDR3 size: 14 residues. This CDR3 reads CASSLEAAMTEAFF. The CDR3 DNA is TGTGCCAGCAGCTTGGAAGCGGCCATGACTGAAGCTTTCTTT.

The CDR3 loop reads CASSPYRGIDQPQHF. The DNA for the CDR3 is TGTGCCAGCAGCCCGTACAGGGGAATCGACCAGCCCCAGCATTTT. The V call is TRBV7-2, the J call TRBJ1-5, with 7 bases fitting TRBD1. The CDR3 is 15 residues long. Germline trimming cut 5 bases from V and 7 bases from J; bases unmatched to any gene: 11. Per the germline V gene, CDR1 is SGHTA and CDR2 is FQGNSA.

The rearrangement joins TRBV6-5 to TRBJ2-7, with D tentatively TRBD2 (7 bases). The germline CDR1 and CDR2 sequences are MNHEY and SVGAGI. The ends were cut back, 6 bases at V and 7 bases at J, with 22 bases in the middle. This CDR3 is built from 15 residues. The CDR3 here is CASSNSGTNQGEQYF. CDR3 coding DNA: TGTGCCAGCAGCAACTCCGGGACTAACCAGGGGGAGCAGTACTTC.

The V call is TRBV7-2, the J call TRBJ1-2; D perhaps matches TRBD1 (5 bases). Trimming removed 1 base from V and 3 bases from J, with 12 bases in between. CDR1 and CDR2 from the germline V gene are SGHTA and FQGNSA. The CDR3 extends over 15 amino acids. The CDR3 is CASSLVGGNDYGYTF. In DNA, the CDR3 is TGTGCCAGCAGCTTAGTTGGGGGGAATGACTATGGCTACACCTTC.

The chain combines TRBV3-1 (or the pseudogene TRBV3-2) with TRBJ2-3; 8 bases line up with TRBD2. V trimming: 4 bases; J trimming: 2 bases; junction bases outside the gene matches: 8. This CDR3 has 16 amino acids. CDR1 is LGHDT and CDR2 is YNNKEL in the germline V gene (reference sequence). As DNA, the CDR3 is TGTGCCAGCAGCCTTAATGGACTAGCCCCCACAGATACGCAGTATTTT. Its protein product is CASSLNGLAPTDTQYF.

The genes are TRBV5-1 and TRBJ2-7, with D maybe TRBD2 (7 bases). The CDR3 is made up of 14 amino acids. The germline CDR1 and CDR2 sequences are SGHRS and YFSETQ. V was clipped by 4 bases and J by 7 bases, with 18 bases between them. DNA of the CDR3: TGCGCCAGCAGCCCGGAGGGGGGGGCGAGGGAGCAGTACTTC. This codes for CASSPEGGAREQYF.

The chain recombines TRBV23-1 with TRBJ2-5; 9 bases match TRBD2. TRBV23-1 is recorded as an ORF, its role being uncertain. The J segment lost 0 bases and the V segment lost 3 bases, leaving 8 bases of the junction unmatched. The CDR3 has 17 residues. This CDR3 is CASSHFVTSGYQETQYF. The CDR3 DNA sequence: TGCGCCAGCAGTCACTTCGTGACTAGCGGTTACCAAGAGACCCAGTACTTC.

This clone was recorded once. The chain joins TRBV5-1 to TRBJ2-3; tentatively, D is TRBD1 (5 bases). Trimming took 6 bases from V and 0 from J, leaving 11 bases between them. Per germline, CDR1 SGHRS and CDR2 YFSETQ. The CDR3 consists of 14 residues. Written as DNA, the CDR3 is TGCGCCAGCAATGGGGCGACTAGCACAGATACGCAGTATTTT. It encodes CASNGATSTDTQYF.

CDR3 DNA: TGTGCCTGGAGTTCAGGGGGCGAGGGTTTGAACACTGAAGCTTTCTTT. This encodes CAWSSGGEGLNTEAFF. The J gene is TRBJ1-1, the V gene TRBV30; 8 positions match TRBD1. This CDR3 is built from 16 residues. Germline V CDR1 and CDR2: GTSNPN, SVGIG (reference sequence). Trimming removed 2 bases from V and 0 bases from J; junction bases left unmatched: 8.

This rearrangement joins TRBV7-9 to TRBJ2-1, with 9 bases fitting TRBD2. Germline lookup yields CDR1 SEHNR and CDR2 FQNEAQ (reference sequence). V trimming: 8 bases; J trimming: 4 bases; junction bases outside the gene matches: 3. This CDR3 is built from 13 residues. The CDR3 sequence is CASSSGVYNEQFF. DNA for the CDR3: TGTGCCAGCTCTAGCGGGGTGTACAATGAGCAGTTCTTC.

The chain couples TRBV10-3 to TRBJ2-6; 11 nucleotides match TRBD2. V lost 4 bases, J lost 0 bases, and 14 bases stayed unmatched. The CDR3 extends over 21 amino acids. The germline CDR1 and CDR2 sequences are ENHRY and SYGVKD. CDR3 region: CAISGLAGGSKISSGANVLTF. Written as DNA, the CDR3 is TGTGCCATCAGTGGTTTAGCGGGAGGGAGTAAAATAAGCTCTGGGGCCAACGTCCTGACTTTC.

This rearrangement joins TRBV30 to TRBJ2-1; perhaps TRBD1 as D (5 bases). CDR1 is GTSNPN, CDR2 SVGIG, per germline (reference sequence). Trimming took 0 bases from V and 0 from J, leaving 15 bases between them. The CDR3 extends over 17 amino acids. The CDR3 loop is CAWSVRGRTSSYNEQFF. Written as DNA, the CDR3 is TGTGCCTGGAGTGTTAGGGGCAGAACCAGCTCCTACAATGAGCAGTTCTTC.

This clone appeared a few times. The V and J genes are TRBV27 and TRBJ2-5; 10 nucleotides match TRBD1. The germline gives CDR1 MNHEY, CDR2 SMNVEV (reference sequence). After removal of 6 bases from V and 8 bases from J, the junction contained 18 bases not matched to a gene. This CDR3 is 17 amino acids long. The CDR3 loop is CASRGIIGTGDEDTQYF. CDR3 sequence (DNA): TGTGCCAGCAGGGGAATTATTGGGACAGGGGATGAGGATACCCAGTACTTC.

The J gene is TRBJ2-7, the V gene TRBV19, with D perhaps matching TRBD1 (6 bases). The germline CDR1 and CDR2 sequences are LNHDA and SQIVND (reference sequence). The CDR3 sequence is 14 residues long. Trimming shortened V by 5 bases and J by 3 bases, and 14 bases separated the two germline ends. The CDR3, as DNA: TGTGCCAGTAGTTTGGAGCAGGGGTACTACGAGCAGTACTTC. It yields the protein CASSLEQGYYEQYF.

This rearrangement joins TRBV29-1 to TRBJ1-1, with a tentative D call TRBD1 (6 bases). The V gene's germline CDR1 is SQVTM and CDR2 ANQGSEA. The length of the CDR3 is 12 residues. V was pared by 7 bases and J by 5 bases, with 14 bases between. This CDR3 reads CSATGSRTEAFF. The CDR3 DNA sequence: TGCAGCGCGACAGGATCTCGAACTGAAGCTTTCTTT.

Note on this clone: Different DNA sequences within this sample yield the same CDR3. The genes are TRBV18 and TRBJ2-3, with D perhaps matching TRBD1 (6 bases). V was cut by 0 bases and J by 6 bases, with 16 bases left in between. CDR3 length equals 16 residues. CDR1 is KGHSH, CDR2 LQKENI, per germline. The CDR3 loop reads CASSPPGPGASDTQYF. The CDR3 DNA reads as TGTGCCAGCTCACCACCGGGGCCAGGGGCATCCGATACGCAGTATTTT.

The V call is TRBV7-2, the J call TRBJ2-7; 11 positions match TRBD2. This CDR3 is 14 amino acids long. Germline CDR1 and CDR2: SGHTA and FQGNSA. Germline trimming cut 5 bases from V and 6 bases from J; bases unmatched to any gene: 6. CDR3 sequence: CASSPTSGVAEQYF. The CDR3 DNA reads as TGTGCCAGCAGCCCGACTAGCGGGGTGGCCGAGCAGTACTTC.

This chain connects TRBV19 to TRBJ1-5; the D gene is possibly TRBD1 (6 bases). Germline lookup yields CDR1 LNHDA and CDR2 SQIVND (reference sequence). The CDR3 has 15 residues. The V gene lost 6 bases and the J gene lost 4 bases, with 16 bases spanning the gap. The CDR3 region has the DNA TGTGCCAGTAGCCCTTGGGACACGGGGAATCAGCCCCAGCATTTT. Translation gives CASSPWDTGNQPQHF. The entire variable domain, with the rest obtained from reference TRBV19 and TRBJ1-5, is as follows: DGGITQSPKYLFRKEGQNVTLSCEQNLNHDAMYWYRQDPGQGLRLIYYSQIVNDFQKGDIAEGYSVSREKKESFPLTVTSAQKNPTAFYLCASSPWDTGNQPQHFGDGTRLSIL.

This clone has just one count. The genes are TRBV19 and TRBJ1-1, with a tentative D call TRBD1 (5 bases). V was cut by 7 bases and J by 0 bases, with 15 bases left in between. The CDR3 length is 15 residues. Germline CDR1 is LNHDA and CDR2 is SQIVND (reference sequence). The CDR3 region is CASNPQTVLNTEAFF. For the CDR3, the DNA is TGTGCCAGTAACCCACAGACAGTTCTGAACACTGAAGCTTTCTTT.

The chain joins TRBV6-5 to TRBJ1-5, with D uncertain. Trimming stripped 8 bases from V and 0 bases from J, with 5 bases between. The germline V gene encodes CDR1 MNHEY and CDR2 SVGAGI. The CDR3 spans 12 residues. The CDR3 reads CASRDSNQPQHF. The CDR3 DNA is TGTGCCAGCCGGGATAGCAATCAGCCCCAGCATTTT.